The rows below give T cell receptor beta chains drawn from one sample of a study of blood T cell repertoires in COVID-19. Measured with immunoSEQ multiplex PCR; TCRdb has only the in-frame clones, and not every one. The sample contains about 410,000 clones, more than 80% of which appear only once. Sequencing input: peripheral blood. These receptors all come from a woman in her thirties with active or convalescent COVID-19. Both conserved end residues are part of each CDR3. A D gene is named only where the DNA matches it firmly. Clone sizes are given selectively: once, few, many, or a class where the clone is expanded.

abundance: NA
d_gene: TRBD1
j_gene: TRBJ1-1
v_gene: TRBV19
CDR3nt: TGTGCCAGCCGACAGGGTGGAGCTTTCTTT
CDR3aa: CASRQGGAFF

abundance: NA
d_gene: NA
j_gene: TRBJ1-2
v_gene: TRBV7-2
CDR3nt: TGTGCCAGCAGCCCAGACAGAAACTATGGCTACACCTTC
CDR3aa: CASSPDRNYGYTF

abundance: NA
d_gene: NA
j_gene: TRBJ1-1
v_gene: TRBV3-1/TRBV3-2
CDR3nt: TGTGCCAGCAGCTCACCAGGGATAGTTACTGAAGCTTTCTTT
CDR3aa: CASSSPGIVTEAFF

abundance: NA
d_gene: NA
j_gene: TRBJ1-2
v_gene: TRBV18
CDR3nt: TGTGCCAGCTCCGTCCCGGGGGGGGCGCACGGCTACACCTTC
CDR3aa: CASSVPGGAHGYTF

abundance: NA
d_gene: NA
j_gene: TRBJ1-2
v_gene: TRBV5-1
CDR3nt: TGCGCCAGCAGCTTGGTACAGGGCGCCATAATAGATACTAACTATGGCTACACCTTC
CDR3aa: CASSLVQGAIIDTNYGYTF

abundance: NA
d_gene: TRBD2
j_gene: TRBJ2-7
v_gene: TRBV11-2
CDR3nt: TGTGCCAGCAGCTCCTTTGGCGGGGGGACCTACGAGCAGTACTTC
CDR3aa: CASSSFGGGTYEQYF

abundance: NA
d_gene: NA
j_gene: TRBJ1-3
v_gene: TRBV27
CDR3nt: TGTGCCAGCAGTTCGCGGTCCTCTGGAAACACCATATATTTT
CDR3aa: CASSSRSSGNTIYF

abundance: few
d_gene: NA
j_gene: TRBJ2-2
v_gene: TRBV3-1/TRBV3-2
CDR3nt: TGTGCCAGCAGCGGTTTCGGGGCGAACACCGGGGAGCTGTTTTTT
CDR3aa: CASSGFGANTGELFF

abundance: NA
d_gene: NA
j_gene: TRBJ2-2
v_gene: TRBV7-8
CDR3nt: TGTGCCAGCAGCGGAGGGGGGGGAGCGCCCCCGAACACCGGGGAGCTGTTTTTT
CDR3aa: CASSGGGGAPPNTGELFF

abundance: NA
d_gene: NA
j_gene: TRBJ1-6
v_gene: TRBV6-5
CDR3nt: TGTGCCAGCCGAGTCAACAGTTTCATTAATTCACCCCTCCACTTT
CDR3aa: CASRVNSFINSPLHF

abundance: NA
d_gene: TRBD2
j_gene: TRBJ2-3
v_gene: TRBV6-2/TRBV6-3
CDR3nt: TGTGCCAGCAGTGACCCCCAACTAGCGGGGGGTACAGATACGCAGTATTTT
CDR3aa: CASSDPQLAGGTDTQYF

abundance: NA
d_gene: NA
j_gene: TRBJ1-1
v_gene: TRBV18
CDR3nt: TGTGCCAGCTCACCACCGTGGGGCTCAGAAGCTTTCTTT
CDR3aa: CASSPPWGSEAFF

abundance: NA
d_gene: TRBD1
j_gene: TRBJ1-1
v_gene: TRBV29-1
CDR3nt: TGCAGCGTCGGACAGGCCGTTGGAGGACTAAACACTGAAGCTTTCTTT
CDR3aa: CSVGQAVGGLNTEAFF

abundance: NA
d_gene: NA
j_gene: TRBJ1-2
v_gene: TRBV10-3
CDR3nt: TGTGCCATCAGTGAGTCTACGGAGAACTATGGCTACACCTTC
CDR3aa: CAISESTENYGYTF

abundance: NA
d_gene: NA
j_gene: TRBJ2-3
v_gene: TRBV27
CDR3nt: TGTGCCAGCAGCCGACGGGGCACAGATACGCAGTATTTT
CDR3aa: CASSRRGTDTQYF

abundance: NA
d_gene: NA
j_gene: TRBJ2-1
v_gene: TRBV20-1
CDR3nt: TGCAGTGCCCCTCTTTACAATGAGCAGTTCTTC
CDR3aa: CSAPLYNEQFF

abundance: NA
d_gene: NA
j_gene: TRBJ1-1
v_gene: TRBV10-3
CDR3nt: TGTGCCATCAGTGAGACGACAGGTCCCTACACTGAAGCTTTCTTT
CDR3aa: CAISETTGPYTEAFF

abundance: NA
d_gene: NA
j_gene: TRBJ1-1
v_gene: TRBV10-2
CDR3nt: TGCGCCAGCAGTGAGTCCGTAACCTCCGACAGCGAAGCTTTCTTT
CDR3aa: CASSESVTSDSEAFF

abundance: NA
d_gene: NA
j_gene: TRBJ2-7
v_gene: TRBV28
CDR3nt: TGTGCCAGCAGGGCGGGGCTGGCTCCCTACGAGCAGTACTTC
CDR3aa: CASRAGLAPYEQYF

abundance: NA
d_gene: NA
j_gene: TRBJ2-1
v_gene: TRBV7-9
CDR3nt: TGTGCCAGCAGCTCCGGACAGACAACCCCGTACAATGAGCAGTTCTTC
CDR3aa: CASSSGQTTPYNEQFF

abundance: NA
d_gene: NA
j_gene: TRBJ2-7
v_gene: TRBV5-5
CDR3nt: TGTGCCAGCAGCTTGGACGGGCCAGGGGTCTCCTACGAGCAGTACTTC
CDR3aa: CASSLDGPGVSYEQYF

abundance: NA
d_gene: TRBD1
j_gene: TRBJ1-5
v_gene: TRBV24-1
CDR3nt: TGTGCCACCAGTGATTTGTTTCGCGGGGACAGGGGGCTTAGCAATCAGCCCCAGCATTTT
CDR3aa: CATSDLFRGDRGLSNQPQHF

abundance: NA
d_gene: TRBD2
j_gene: TRBJ2-3
v_gene: TRBV4-1
CDR3nt: TGCGCCAGCAGCCAAGGTCCCTCTCCCAGCGGGGAAGTAGATACGCAGTATTTT
CDR3aa: CASSQGPSPSGEVDTQYF

abundance: NA
d_gene: NA
j_gene: TRBJ2-5
v_gene: TRBV5-4
CDR3nt: TGTGCCAGCAGCTCAGGGAATCGAGAGACCCAGTACTTC
CDR3aa: CASSSGNRETQYF

abundance: NA
d_gene: NA
j_gene: TRBJ1-2
v_gene: TRBV7-8
CDR3nt: TGTGCCAGCAGCCCCGTTGGGGCAGGCTACACCTTC
CDR3aa: CASSPVGAGYTF

abundance: NA
d_gene: NA
j_gene: TRBJ2-3
v_gene: TRBV11-3
CDR3nt: TGTGCCAGCAGCTCTCGAGGAAGCGGCACAGATACGCAGTATTTT
CDR3aa: CASSSRGSGTDTQYF

abundance: NA
d_gene: NA
j_gene: TRBJ1-2
v_gene: TRBV4-1
CDR3nt: TGCGCCAGCAGCCAAGATGGCAGGGTAAACGGCTACACCTTC
CDR3aa: CASSQDGRVNGYTF

abundance: few
d_gene: NA
j_gene: TRBJ2-5
v_gene: TRBV6-5
CDR3nt: TGTGCCAGCGGGGAGCGTGGGGAGACCCAGTACTTC
CDR3aa: CASGERGETQYF

abundance: NA
d_gene: TRBD2
j_gene: TRBJ2-1
v_gene: TRBV15
CDR3nt: TGTGCCACCAGCAGAGATTTTAGCGGGGACAATGAGCAGTTCTTC
CDR3aa: CATSRDFSGDNEQFF

abundance: NA
d_gene: TRBD1
j_gene: TRBJ2-7
v_gene: TRBV4-1
CDR3nt: TGCGCCAGCAGCCATGAGGACAGGCCGACCTACGAGCAGTACTTC
CDR3aa: CASSHEDRPTYEQYF

abundance: NA
d_gene: TRBD1
j_gene: TRBJ2-1
v_gene: TRBV3-1/TRBV3-2
CDR3nt: TGTGCCAGCAGCTACACCGGGACAGGGGTTGAAAATGAGCAGTTCTTC
CDR3aa: CASSYTGTGVENEQFF

abundance: once
d_gene: TRBD2
j_gene: TRBJ2-1
v_gene: TRBV9
CDR3nt: TGTGCCAGCAGCGTAGGAATCGGGGGGGCGGACAATGAGCAGTTCTTC
CDR3aa: CASSVGIGGADNEQFF

abundance: NA
d_gene: NA
j_gene: TRBJ2-3
v_gene: TRBV5-5
CDR3nt: TGTGCCAGCAGCTTGGAGCCCCCCGGGTATACGCAGTATTTT
CDR3aa: CASSLEPPGYTQYF

abundance: NA
d_gene: TRBD2
j_gene: TRBJ2-1
v_gene: TRBV7-8
CDR3nt: TGTGCCAGCAGCTCGCGGGGGGGCCTCGATGGTGAGCAGTTCTTC
CDR3aa: CASSSRGGLDGEQFF

abundance: NA
d_gene: NA
j_gene: TRBJ2-1
v_gene: TRBV27
CDR3nt: TGTGCCAGCAGTTTACCCGGAGCCCCGGGTATTGAGCAGTTCTTC
CDR3aa: CASSLPGAPGIEQFF

abundance: NA
d_gene: NA
j_gene: TRBJ2-5
v_gene: TRBV7-7
CDR3nt: TGTGCCAGCAGCCCGGAACGACAGGAGCAAGAGACCCAGTACTTC
CDR3aa: CASSPERQEQETQYF

abundance: few
d_gene: TRBD2
j_gene: TRBJ2-7
v_gene: TRBV25-1
CDR3nt: TGTGCCAGCAGGCCCGCGGGGGTTGACGAGCAGTACTTC
CDR3aa: CASRPAGVDEQYF

abundance: NA
d_gene: NA
j_gene: TRBJ1-3
v_gene: TRBV2
CDR3nt: TGTGCCAGCAGGGAGCAGGGGCAAGGAAACACCATATATTTT
CDR3aa: CASREQGQGNTIYF

abundance: NA
d_gene: TRBD2
j_gene: TRBJ2-2
v_gene: TRBV4-1
CDR3nt: TGCGCCAGCAGCCAAGTGGCTAGCGGGAGGTTCGGCACCGGGGAGCTGTTTTTT
CDR3aa: CASSQVASGRFGTGELFF

abundance: NA
d_gene: NA
j_gene: TRBJ1-1
v_gene: TRBV2
CDR3nt: TGTGCCAGCAGTGGGGGGGTCATGAACACTGAAGCTTTCTTT
CDR3aa: CASSGGVMNTEAFF

abundance: NA
d_gene: TRBD1
j_gene: TRBJ1-5
v_gene: TRBV5-6
CDR3nt: TGTGCCAGCAGTGTCCGGGACAGTTTCCGTCCCAATCCCCAGCATTTT
CDR3aa: CASSVRDSFRPNPQHF

abundance: NA
d_gene: TRBD1
j_gene: TRBJ1-6
v_gene: TRBV6-5
CDR3nt: TGTGCCAGCAGTTCGGGACAGAGTAATTCACCCCTCCACTTT
CDR3aa: CASSSGQSNSPLHF

abundance: NA
d_gene: TRBD1
j_gene: TRBJ1-4
v_gene: TRBV5-1
CDR3nt: TGCGCCAGCAGTCGGACAGGGATAAATGAAAAACTGTTTTTT
CDR3aa: CASSRTGINEKLFF

abundance: NA
d_gene: NA
j_gene: TRBJ1-5
v_gene: TRBV4-1
CDR3nt: TGCGCCAGCAGCCAAGAATCCAGGGAGGCGAATCAGCCCCAGCATTTT
CDR3aa: CASSQESREANQPQHF

abundance: NA
d_gene: NA
j_gene: TRBJ2-7
v_gene: TRBV20-1
CDR3nt: TGCAGTGCCTCCGTAGCGCTTGAGCAGTACTTC
CDR3aa: CSASVALEQYF